Below, 12 T cell receptor beta chains from the same sample are listed, as sequenced in a study of T cell therapy after organ transplantation. The data were produced by immunoSEQ multiplex PCR, yet TCRdb's version contains in-frame clones alone and is incomplete. The data hold 45,000 to 60,000 clones, with approximately 94% observed a single time. These receptors' antigens are unknown. Sequenced here: CD8+ T cells from blood, sampled before autologous CMV-specific T cell therapy. All receptors derive from a human patient who had received a solid organ transplant and had CMV disease.

The chain carries TRBV12-5 and TRBJ1-4; 11 nucleotides agree with TRBD1. V lost 1 base to trimming and J lost 6 bases; unmatched junction nucleotides: 4. The CDR3 sequence is 16 residues long. The germline gives CDR1 LGHNT, CDR2 FRNRAP. The CDR3 region is CASGLARGQGDEKLFF. The CDR3 region has the DNA TGTGCTAGTGGTTTGGCCCGGGGACAGGGGGATGAAAAACTGTTTTTT.

V is TRBV4-1 and J is TRBJ2-7; the D is unclear. CDR3 size: 14 residues. CDR1 and CDR2 (germline): MGHRA, YSYEKL. V lost 3 bases, J lost 2 bases, and 11 bases lay in between. Written as DNA, the CDR3 is TGCGCCAGCAGCCACCAGGAGTCAGCCTACGAGCAGTACTTC. Encoded protein: CASSHQESAYEQYF.

The chain uses TRBV7-9 and TRBJ2-7; no clear D. V was cut by 2 bases and J by 5 bases, with 13 bases left in between. The germline V gene encodes CDR1 SEHNR and CDR2 FQNEAQ (reference sequence). This CDR3 is built from 14 residues. The CDR3 protein is CASSLSLSADEQYF. CDR3 nucleotide sequence: TGTGCCAGCAGCTTAAGTCTCAGCGCGGACGAGCAGTACTTC.

V is TRBV6-6 and J is TRBJ1-4; D perhaps matches TRBD1 (5 bases). In germline, CDR1 is MNHNY, CDR2 SVGAGI (reference sequence). Deletions cut 2 bases from V and 5 bases from J, with 12 bases between. The CDR3 is made up of 15 amino acids. As DNA, the CDR3 is TGTGCCAGCAGTTACGTGGGGGGGGTAAATGAAAAACTGTTTTTT. Translating it yields CASSYVGGVNEKLFF.

This chain joins TRBV7-9 and TRBJ2-1; D call uncertain. From germline, CDR1 is SEHNR and CDR2 FQNEAQ (reference sequence). The CDR3 covers 13 residues. The V end was cut by 6 bases, the J end by 6 bases, with 12 bases between. CDR3 sequence (DNA): TGTGCCAGCAGTCGGCCCGTTGGCAATGAGCAGTTCTTC. Translating gives CASSRPVGNEQFF.

The CDR3 region has the DNA TGTGCCAGCTCCCGAGGCGGTCCCCTTAGCTCCTATAATTCACCCCTCCACTTT. Its protein product is CASSRGGPLSSYNSPLHF. The genes are TRBV25-1 and TRBJ1-6; D is undetermined. The ends were cut back, 8 bases at V and 0 bases at J, with 20 bases in the middle. Germline V gene data show CDR1 as MGHDK and CDR2 as SYGVNS. The CDR3 loop spans 18 amino acids.

This chain joins TRBV7-2 and TRBJ1-2; unclear D gene. CDR3 size: 14 residues. The germline V gene encodes CDR1 SGHTA and CDR2 FQGNSA. The ends were cut back, 1 base at V and 6 bases at J, with 12 bases in the middle. CDR3 sequence (DNA): TGTGCCAGCAGCTTAGATCGCAGTACAGATGGCTACACCTTC. Translating it yields CASSLDRSTDGYTF. The whole variable domain, filled in from reference TRBV7-2 and TRBJ1-2, reads GAGVSQSPSNKVTEKGKDVELRCDPISGHTALYWYRQSLGQGLEFLIYFQGNSAPDKSGLPSDRFSAERTGGSVSTLTIQRTQQEDSAVYLCASSLDRSTDGYTFGSGTRLTVV.

The chain carries TRBV6-4 and TRBJ2-1, with D possibly being TRBD1 (6 bases). V was shortened by 6 bases and J by 6 bases, with 15 bases between the two germline ends. Germline loops: CDR1 MRHNA, CDR2 SNTAGT. The length of the CDR3 is 14 residues. The DNA of the CDR3 is TGTGCCAGCAGCGCCCAGGGGTTTTCCAATGAGCAGTTCTTC. It is translated as CASSAQGFSNEQFF.

The rearrangement joins TRBV16 to TRBJ1-5; a possible D gene is TRBD1 (5 bases). The germline V and J ends were trimmed by 7 bases and 5 bases, with 15 bases remaining between them. The CDR3 has 14 residues. CDR1 and CDR2 from the germline V gene are KGHSY and FQNENV. The DNA for the CDR3 is TGTGCCAGCAATCCGGGGGTGGGTGATCAGCCCCAGCATTTT. As protein: CASNPGVGDQPQHF.

CDR3 residues: CAWSDPRLAGTAKNTGELFF. CDR3 in DNA: TGTGCCTGGAGCGATCCCCGACTAGCGGGAACCGCTAAGAACACCGGGGAGCTGTTTTTT. The chain joins TRBV30 to TRBJ2-2; 11 bases agree with TRBD2. Germline CDR1 reads GTSNPN; CDR2 reads SVGIG (reference sequence). With 3 bases clipped from V and 1 base from J, the junction kept 16 bases outside the gene matches. There are 20 residues in the CDR3.

The chain joins TRBV9 to TRBJ2-5; TRBD2 agrees at 10 bases. The CDR3 has 17 amino acids. With 0 bases clipped from V and 5 bases from J, the junction kept 10 bases outside the gene matches. The germline CDR1 and CDR2 sequences are SGDLS and YYNGEE. CDR3 in DNA: TGTGCCAGCAGCGTAGGGGTAGGTAGGGGACTAGCGGAGACCCAGTACTTC. Its protein is CASSVGVGRGLAETQYF.

The CDR3 sequence is CSVEVRQANEKLFF. The CDR3 nucleotides are TGCAGCGTTGAGGTTAGGCAGGCTAATGAAAAACTGTTTTTT. This chain uses TRBV29-1 with TRBJ1-4; no firm D call. Trimming took off 3 bases at V and 3 bases at J, with 11 bases between the two ends. The germline V gene encodes CDR1 SQVTM and CDR2 ANQGSEA. CDR3 size: 14 residues. The variable domain in full, with the rest retrieved from reference TRBV29-1 and TRBJ1-4, is SAVISQKPSRDICQRGTSLTIQCQVDSQVTMMFWYRQQPGQSLTLIATANQGSEATYESGFVIDKFPISRPNLTFSTLTVSNMSPEDSSIYLCSVEVRQANEKLFFGSGTQLSVL.